The T cell receptor beta chain described here comes from a study of blood T cell repertoires in COVID-19. About this clone: The junction does not match germline at one end; this may be a read error.

Profiling relied on immunoSEQ multiplex PCR, and the TCRdb table lists in-frame clones only, not all of them. The sample shows 300,000 to 350,000 clones, over 70% of them seen only once. This CDR3 spans 15 amino acids. CDR1 and CDR2 (germline): SSHAT, FNYEAQ (reference sequence). The receptor's source is a woman in her 50s with COVID-19, enrolled during active disease. The chain uses TRBV7-7 and TRBJ2-1; TRBD2 agrees at 9 bases. The specimen was peripheral blood. CDR3 residues: CASSLGAGGGNEQFF. The CDR3 coding sequence is TGTGCTAGCAGCTTAGGAGCGGGAGGAGGGAATGAGCAGTTCTTC.